What follows describes a single TCR beta chain. The antigen is not known. TCRdb reprocessed the 5' RACE reads via MiXCR and lists one record per CDR3 protein. Of about 210,000 distinct CDR3 sequences listed, roughly a tenth were seen once; the top ten hold around 2.9%. This entry belongs to a study of T-cell memory formation after mild COVID-19. Study-wide background: TCR clusters were largely donor specific. Study findings and constraints: Clones that got smaller from day 15 to 85 had even CD4/CD8, while clones growing later tipped toward CD4+.

The CDR3 totals 17 residues. CDR1 is SGHRS, CDR2 YFSETQ, per germline. J gave up 7 bases and V 2 bases, and 9 bases lay outside the gene matches. Input material: PBMCs or a T cell subset sorted from them (not recorded which). The receptor comes from a man aged 18 to 30 who had mild COVID-19 (a few samples of this study predate the infection). Cell type and time point are not known. The rearrangement uses TRBV5-1 and TRBJ1-6; 10 bases align to TRBD1. The CDR3 DNA reads TGCGCCAGCAGCTTACCCCTCCTGACAGGGGGCAATTCACCCCTCCACTTT. Encoded protein: CASSLPLLTGGNSPLHF.